This TCR beta chain was recorded in a study of blood T cell repertoires in COVID-19. Study as a whole: Donors in the United States, Italy and Spain gave samples during acute or convalescent COVID-19. T cells, B-cell-depleted T cells, or PBMCs supplied cDNA or gDNA.

This CDR3 is 16 amino acids long. CDR1 SGHNT and CDR2 YENEEA come from the germline V gene. V lost 0 bases to trimming and J lost 5 bases; unmatched junction nucleotides: 5. In the original analysis: Researchers report that nucleated cell counts were estimated from reference gene primer amplification. TCRdb's table, derived via immunoSEQ multiplex PCR, lists solely in-frame clones and lacks some. V and J calls and clone size are those listed in that table; D and trimming were worked out from the DNA. This repertoire shows over 200,000 clones, 75% to 90% found once; its top ten account for roughly 3%.

The sequence was obtained from a young woman who had recovered from COVID-19. The specimen sequenced was peripheral blood. The rearrangement links TRBV11-3 to TRBJ2-2, with 8 nucleotides matching TRBD2. This CDR3 reads CASSLDGGGSTGELFF. The CDR3 DNA reads as TGTGCCAGCAGCTTAGATGGCGGGGGGTCTACCGGGGAGCTGTTTTTT.